Listed below are T cell receptor beta chains from one sample, sequenced in a study of cytomegalovirus exposure and HLA in healthy donors. The protocol was immunoSEQ multiplex PCR, while the TCRdb copy is restricted to in-frame clones and leaves out a portion. The table lists roughly 150,000 clones, about 84% of them singletons. The sequenced sample was PBMCs. The source of these receptors is a male donor in good health and CMV-seronegative. CDR3s include the opening cysteine and the closing phenylalanine or tryptophan. A D gene is named only where the DNA matches it firmly. Rows give clone size only sometimes, using once, few, many, or a class for an expanded clone.

TRBD1	TRBV7-9	.	TRBJ1-4	CASSHQDRGTNEKLFF	TGTGCCAGCAGCCACCAAGACAGGGGAACTAATGAAAAACTGTTTTTT
.	TRBV29-1	few	TRBJ1-2	CSVEDRYWGYTF	TGCAGCGTTGAAGATAGATATTGGGGCTACACCTTC
.	TRBV7-3	.	TRBJ1-1	CASSFEAGAGAEAFF	TGTGCCAGCAGCTTTGAGGCGGGGGCAGGCGCTGAAGCTTTCTTT
.	TRBV19	.	TRBJ2-5	CASSIAGGQTQYF	TGTGCCAGTAGTATTGCCGGGGGGCAGACCCAGTACTTC
.	TRBV11-3	.	TRBJ1-2	CASSRTSAQDYGYTF	TGTGCCAGCAGCCGCACCTCCGCACAAGACTATGGCTACACCTTC
TRBD2	TRBV7-3	.	TRBJ2-3	CASSFLAGAADTQYF	TGTGCCAGCAGCTTTCTAGCGGGAGCCGCAGATACGCAGTATTTT
TRBD2	TRBV6-4	.	TRBJ2-3	CASSDSGGAEDTQYF	TGTGCCAGCAGTGACTCCGGGGGGGCGGAAGATACGCAGTATTTT
TRBD1	TRBV11-2	.	TRBJ1-6	CASSQGTGVYSPLHF	TGTGCCAGCAGCCAAGGGACAGGGGTATACTCACCCCTCCACTTT
TRBD1	TRBV5-1	.	TRBJ2-7	CASSLNRGSYEQYF	TGCGCCAGCAGCCTTAACAGGGGATCTTACGAGCAGTACTTC
TRBD2	TRBV19	.	TRBJ2-5	CASGGRGAYQETQYF	TGTGCCAGTGGTGGGCGGGGGGCGTACCAAGAGACCCAGTACTTC
.	TRBV7-3	.	TRBJ1-1	CASSSGQNTEAFF	TGTGCCAGCAGCTCCGGACAAAACACTGAAGCTTTCTTT
TRBD1	TRBV18	few	TRBJ2-3	CASSLTGMTDTQYF	TGTGCCAGCTCACTGACAGGGATGACAGATACGCAGTATTTT
TRBD1	TRBV5-4	.	TRBJ1-1	CASSPPGQIGTTEAFF	TGTGCCAGCAGCCCTCCGGGACAGATAGGAACCACTGAAGCTTTCTTT
.	TRBV30	.	TRBJ2-5	CAWREIRPGTQYF	TGTGCCTGGAGAGAGATCCGGCCGGGGACCCAGTACTTC
.	TRBV4-2	once	TRBJ2-1	CASSQDPSLEQFF	TGTGCCAGCAGCCAAGACCCTAGCCTAGAGCAGTTCTTC
.	TRBV7-2	.	TRBJ2-3	CASSLRGHNTDTQYF	TGTGCCAGCAGTCTAAGAGGACACAACACAGATACGCAGTATTTT
TRBD1	TRBV5-6	.	TRBJ2-7	CASSLGTGGDLYEQYF	TGTGCCAGCAGCTTGGGTACAGGGGGCGATCTCTACGAGCAGTACTTC
.	TRBV5-6	.	TRBJ2-7	CASRTHEGGTPWYEQYF	TGTGCCAGCCGAACGCATGAGGGCGGGACCCCATGGTACGAGCAGTACTTC